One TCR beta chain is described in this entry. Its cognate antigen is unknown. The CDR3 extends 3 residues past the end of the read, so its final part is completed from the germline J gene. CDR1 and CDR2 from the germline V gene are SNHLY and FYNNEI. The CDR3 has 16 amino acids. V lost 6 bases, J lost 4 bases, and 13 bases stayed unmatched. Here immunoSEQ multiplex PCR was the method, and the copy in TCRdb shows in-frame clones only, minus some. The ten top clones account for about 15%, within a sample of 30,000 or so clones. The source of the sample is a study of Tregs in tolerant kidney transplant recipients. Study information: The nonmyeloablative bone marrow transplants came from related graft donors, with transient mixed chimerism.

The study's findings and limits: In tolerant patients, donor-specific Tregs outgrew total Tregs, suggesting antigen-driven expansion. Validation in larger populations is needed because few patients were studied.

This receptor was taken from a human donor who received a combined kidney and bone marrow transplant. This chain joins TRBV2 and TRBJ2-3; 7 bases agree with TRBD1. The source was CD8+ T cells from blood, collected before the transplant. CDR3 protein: CASSEAGTVSPDTQYF. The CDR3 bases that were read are TGTGCCAGCAGCGAGGCCGGGACAGTTTCTCCAGATACG. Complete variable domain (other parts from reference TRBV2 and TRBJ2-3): EPEVTQTPSHQVTQMGQEVILRCVPISNHLYFYWYRQILGQKVEFLVSFYNNEISEKSEIFDDQFSVERPDGSNFTLKIRSTKLEDSAMYFCASSEAGTVSPDTQYFGPGTRLTVL.